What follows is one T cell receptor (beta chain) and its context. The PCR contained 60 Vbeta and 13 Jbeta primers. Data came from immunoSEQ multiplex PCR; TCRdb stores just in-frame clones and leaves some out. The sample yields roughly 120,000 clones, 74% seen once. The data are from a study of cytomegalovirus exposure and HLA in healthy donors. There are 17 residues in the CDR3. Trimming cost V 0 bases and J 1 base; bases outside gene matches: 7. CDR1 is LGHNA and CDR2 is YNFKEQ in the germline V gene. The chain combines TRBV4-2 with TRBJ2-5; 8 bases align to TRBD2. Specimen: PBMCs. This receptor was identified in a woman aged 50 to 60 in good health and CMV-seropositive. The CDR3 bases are TGTGCCAGCAGCCAAGAAACAGCGGGAGAGGTCCAAGAGACCCAGTACTTC. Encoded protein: CASSQETAGEVQETQYF.